Listed here is a single T cell receptor beta chain. This entry belongs to a study of cytomegalovirus exposure and HLA in healthy donors. The CDR3 is made up of 16 amino acids. V was pared by 6 bases and J by 4 bases, with 21 bases between. CDR1 is LNHDA and CDR2 is SQIVND in the germline V gene (reference sequence). PCR involved 60 Vbeta and 13 Jbeta primers. The repertoire was sequenced with immunoSEQ multiplex PCR; TCRdb's copy has only in-frame clones and lacks some. The sample lists some 130,000 clones, 82% occurring once. This chain links TRBV19 with TRBJ2-5, with D possibly being TRBD2 (7 bases). What was sequenced was PBMCs. This TCR was recovered from a woman aged 45-65 years in good health and CMV-seropositive. In DNA, the CDR3 is TGTGCCAGTAGCCCTTGGGGGGGCGTTGAGGGAGAGACCCAGTACTTC. Its protein product is CASSPWGGVEGETQYF.